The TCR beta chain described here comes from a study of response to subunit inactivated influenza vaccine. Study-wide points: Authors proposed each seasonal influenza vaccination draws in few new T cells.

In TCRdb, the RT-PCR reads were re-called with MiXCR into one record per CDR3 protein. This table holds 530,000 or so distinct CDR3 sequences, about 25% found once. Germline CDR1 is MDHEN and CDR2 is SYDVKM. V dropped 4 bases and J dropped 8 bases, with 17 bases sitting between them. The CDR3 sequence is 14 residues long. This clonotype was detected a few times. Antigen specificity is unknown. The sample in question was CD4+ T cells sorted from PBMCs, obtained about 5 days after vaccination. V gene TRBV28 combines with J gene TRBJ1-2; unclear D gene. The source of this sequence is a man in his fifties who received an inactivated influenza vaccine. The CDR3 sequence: CASSYSADLWGYTF. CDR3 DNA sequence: TGTGCCAGCAGTTACAGTGCCGACCTATGGGGCTACACCTTC.